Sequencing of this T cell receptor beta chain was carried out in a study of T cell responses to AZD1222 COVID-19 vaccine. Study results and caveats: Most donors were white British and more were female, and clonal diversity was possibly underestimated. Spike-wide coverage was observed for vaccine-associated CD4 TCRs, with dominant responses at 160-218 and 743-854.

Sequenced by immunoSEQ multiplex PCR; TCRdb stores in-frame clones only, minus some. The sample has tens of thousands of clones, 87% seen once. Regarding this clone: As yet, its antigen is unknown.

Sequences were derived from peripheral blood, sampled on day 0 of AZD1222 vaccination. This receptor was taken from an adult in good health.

As DNA, the CDR3 is TGTGCCAGCAGCATAGGGGGCGCGAAGTGGGGCCAGTACTTC. Translated, it gives CASSIGGAKWGQYF. The V gene is TRBV7-2, the J gene TRBJ2-5; 7 positions agree with TRBD1. Germline V CDR1 and CDR2: SGHTA, FQGNSA. Trimming removed 5 bases from V and 10 bases from J; junction bases left unmatched: 13. The CDR3 runs to 14 residues.